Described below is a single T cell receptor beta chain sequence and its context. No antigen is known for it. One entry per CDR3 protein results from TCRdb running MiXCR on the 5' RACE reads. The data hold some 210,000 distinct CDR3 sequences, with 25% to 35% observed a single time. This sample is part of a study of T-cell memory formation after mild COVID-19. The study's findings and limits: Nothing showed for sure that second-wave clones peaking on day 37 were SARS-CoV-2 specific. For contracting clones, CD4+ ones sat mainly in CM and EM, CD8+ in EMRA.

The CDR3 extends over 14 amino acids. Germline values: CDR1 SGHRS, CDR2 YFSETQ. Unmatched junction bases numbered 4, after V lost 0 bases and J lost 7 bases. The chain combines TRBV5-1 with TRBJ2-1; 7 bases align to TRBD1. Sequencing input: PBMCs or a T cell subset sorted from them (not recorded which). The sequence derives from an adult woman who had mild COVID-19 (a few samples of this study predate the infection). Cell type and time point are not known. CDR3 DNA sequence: TGCGCCAGCAGCTTGGGACAGGGAGATAATGAGCAGTTCTTC. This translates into CASSLGQGDNEQFF.